These T cell receptor beta chains were read from a single sample in a study of shared clonotypes between healthy human individuals. TCRdb's table, derived via immunoSEQ multiplex PCR, lists solely in-frame clones and lacks some. In the table there are over 850,000 clones, approximately 80% of which are singletons. Material for sequencing was memory CD4+ T cells from PBMCs. Receptors were obtained from a young man in good health. Some clones in this sample may be carry-over from other donors' samples. Both conserved end residues are part of each CDR3. D genes are given only for firm matches. Expanded clones get a size class; other rows say once, few or many, or leave the size out.

clone_size j_call d_call v_call cdr3_aa cdr3_nt
- TRBJ2-2 TRBD2 TRBV11-3 CASSFSAGTNTGELFF TGTGCCAGCAGCTTCTCAGCGGGGACGAACACCGGGGAGCTGTTTTTT
- TRBJ2-2 - TRBV9 CASSARLSTGELFF TGTGCCAGCAGCGCCAGGTTGAGCACCGGGGAGCTGTTTTTT
- TRBJ1-1 - TRBV18 CASSPRSRNTEAFF TGTGCCAGCTCACCCAGGTCGCGGAACACTGAAGCTTTCTTT
- TRBJ2-3 TRBD2 TRBV11-2 CASSAPGLGSKDTQYF TGTGCCAGCAGCGCGCCGGGACTAGGATCAAAGGATACGCAGTATTTT
few TRBJ1-2 TRBD1 TRBV30 CAWSPRDRKGYTF TGTGCCTGGAGTCCCCGGGACAGAAAAGGCTACACCTTC
- TRBJ2-2 - TRBV5-1 CASSFLDSGELFF TGCGCCAGCAGCTTTTTGGATTCCGGGGAGCTGTTTTTT
many TRBJ1-2 - TRBV7-2 CASSHESGDGYTF TGTGCCAGCAGCCACGAGTCGGGCGATGGCTACACCTTC
- TRBJ2-5 - TRBV5-1 CASSLQLQETQYF TGCGCCAGCAGCTTGCAACTCCAAGAGACCCAGTACTTC
once TRBJ1-2 - TRBV7-2 CASSLRSNRAYGYTF TGTGCCAGCAGCTTAAGATCCAACAGGGCCTATGGCTACACCTTC
- TRBJ1-1 TRBD1 TRBV30 CAWRGDRGEAFF TGTGCCTGGAGGGGGGACAGGGGTGAAGCTTTCTTT
- TRBJ2-1 - TRBV9 CASSVTGNVNEQFF TGTGCCAGCAGCGTGACCGGAAACGTCAATGAGCAGTTCTTC
- TRBJ2-1 TRBD2 TRBV15 CATGSGAYNEQFF TGTGCCACCGGGAGCGGGGCCTACAATGAGCAGTTCTTC
- TRBJ2-7 - TRBV6-5 CASSYRGGYSYEQYF TGTGCCAGCAGTTACAGGGGCGGGTACTCCTACGAGCAGTACTTC
- TRBJ1-1 TRBD1 TRBV2 CASRILGQGNTEAFF TGTGCCAGCAGAATTCTGGGACAGGGGAACACTGAAGCTTTCTTT
- TRBJ1-2 TRBD1 TRBV28 CASRFPGDRAYGYTF TGTGCCAGCAGATTCCCCGGGGACAGAGCCTATGGCTACACCTTC
- TRBJ1-5 TRBD1 TRBV2 CASSGQGGRNQPQHF TGTGCCAGCAGCGGACAGGGGGGCCGCAATCAGCCCCAGCATTTT
once TRBJ1-2 - TRBV5-8 CASSFPGGYYTF TGTGCCAGCAGCTTTCCCGGCGGGTACTACACCTTC
- TRBJ2-1 TRBD2 TRBV7-2 CASSFSGTEQFF TGTGCCAGCAGCTTTAGCGGGACAGAGCAGTTCTTC
once TRBJ2-2 - TRBV6-5 CASSYGGVGTGELFF TGTGCCAGCAGTTACGGCGGGGTAGGGACCGGGGAGCTGTTTTTT
- TRBJ2-1 TRBD2 TRBV6-6 CASSSGVYNEQFF TGTGCCAGCTCTAGCGGGGTCTACAATGAGCAGTTCTTC
- TRBJ2-7 - TRBV2 CASSEALPEGGRYF TGTGCCAGCAGTGAAGCGCTTCCGGAGGGAGGAAGATACTTC
- TRBJ2-3 - TRBV11-3 CASSLGGGRTDTQYF TGTGCCAGCAGCTTAGGCGGGGGCCGCACAGATACGCAGTATTTT
- TRBJ1-2 - TRBV19 CASSIWTLNYGYTF TGTGCCAGTAGTATATGGACTCTTAACTATGGCTACACCTTC
- TRBJ1-4 TRBD1 TRBV7-9 CASSHEGTESFF TGTGCCAGCAGCCACGAAGGGACAGAAAGTTTTTTT
- TRBJ1-5 - TRBV21-1 CAGRKQLSDRGYQPQHF TGTGCCGGCAGAAAGCAACTGTCGGACAGGGGTTATCAGCCCCAGCATTTT
- TRBJ1-2 - TRBV18 CASSPRGEGSDGYTF TGTGCCAGCTCACCACGGGGTGAGGGATCGGATGGCTACACCTTC
- TRBJ2-7 - TRBV29-1 CSVTLTGRGYEQYF TGCAGCGTTACCTTGACAGGGCGGGGCTACGAGCAGTACTTC
- TRBJ1-5 TRBD1 TRBV5-8 CASSWGSRTGGDLSNQPQHF TGTGCCAGCAGCTGGGGGTCCAGGACAGGGGGCGACCTTAGCAATCAGCCCCAGCATTTT
few TRBJ1-2 TRBD1 TRBV7-8 CASSLVFRQGALEGYTF TGTGCCAGCAGCTTAGTATTTCGACAGGGGGCGTTGGAAGGCTACACCTTC
- TRBJ1-3 - TRBV5-4 CASSLQGSGNTIYF TGTGCCAGCAGCTTGCAAGGCTCTGGAAACACCATATATTTT
few TRBJ2-5 TRBD2 TRBV4-3 CASSQDITSGSSETQYF TGCGCCAGCAGCCAAGATATTACTAGCGGGAGCTCAGAGACCCAGTACTTC
- TRBJ1-5 - TRBV27 CASSSDQGRVGNQPQHF TGTGCCAGCAGTAGTGATCAGGGGAGAGTTGGCAATCAGCCCCAGCATTTT
- TRBJ2-5 - TRBV11-2 CASSLSGETQYF TGTGCCAGCAGCTTAAGTGGAGAGACCCAGTACTTC
- TRBJ2-1 TRBD2 TRBV29-1 CSVDLGLARDEQFF TGCAGCGTTGACCTCGGACTAGCGAGGGATGAGCAGTTCTTC
- TRBJ2-7 - TRBV29-1 CSVAREHVFGEQYF TGCAGCGTTGCTCGCGAACACGTCTTTGGCGAGCAGTACTTC
- TRBJ1-1 - TRBV30 CAWSLQPNTEAFF TGTGCCTGGAGCCTACAGCCGAACACTGAAGCTTTCTTT
- TRBJ1-2 TRBD1 TRBV28 CASSNSGQGYGYTF TGTGCCAGCAGTAACAGTGGACAGGGTTATGGCTACACCTTC
- TRBJ1-5 - TRBV9 CASSVVGTHGEPQHF TGTGCCAGCAGCGTAGTCGGGACACATGGGGAGCCCCAGCATTTT
- TRBJ2-7 - TRBV28 CASSLLGYEQYF TGTGCCAGCAGTTTACTGGGTTACGAGCAGTACTTC
- TRBJ2-5 - TRBV7-3 CASSFQREETQYF TGTGCCAGCAGCTTTCAAAGGGAGGAGACCCAGTACTTC
few TRBJ1-2 - TRBV7-2 CASSLAELYGYTF TGTGCCAGCAGCCTGGCGGAGCTCTATGGCTACACCTTC
- TRBJ2-1 - TRBV7-3 CASSPRLDLSYNEQFF TGTGCCAGCAGCCCTCGACTCGACCTCTCCTACAATGAGCAGTTCTTC
- TRBJ1-5 - TRBV19 CASSYTAVSNQPQHF TGTGCCAGTAGCTACACGGCGGTCAGCAATCAGCCCCAGCATTTT
few TRBJ2-1 - TRBV7-2 CASSLWPSAPYNEQFF TGTGCCAGCAGCTTATGGCCTAGCGCCCCTTACAATGAGCAGTTCTTC
- TRBJ2-3 TRBD2 TRBV7-3 CASSTQSTSGSISDTQYF TGTGCCAGCAGCACGCAATCGACTAGCGGGAGTATTTCAGATACGCAGTATTTT
- TRBJ1-3 - TRBV11-3 CASSFFARSGNTIYF TGTGCCAGCAGCTTCTTCGCCCGCTCTGGAAACACCATATATTTT
- TRBJ2-3 - TRBV30 CAWSTPSGVTDTQYF TGTGCCTGGAGTACCCCCTCGGGCGTCACAGATACGCAGTATTTT
- TRBJ2-7 TRBD2 TRBV5-1 CASNLQGGLAGAEQYF TGCGCCAGCAACCTACAAGGGGGACTAGCGGGGGCCGAGCAGTACTTC
- TRBJ2-2 - TRBV5-6 CASSLGHSVTGELFF TGTGCCAGCAGCTTGGGCCATTCTGTTACCGGGGAGCTGTTTTTT
- TRBJ1-1 - TRBV5-1 CASSLTANTEAFF TGCGCCAGCAGCTTGACAGCGAACACTGAAGCTTTCTTT
- TRBJ2-7 TRBD1 TRBV7-2 CASSLGTGGNSEQYF TGTGCCAGCAGCCTCGGGACAGGGGGTAATAGCGAGCAGTACTTC
- TRBJ2-7 TRBD2 TRBV29-1 CNTGPGGPHEQYF TGCAACACCGGGCCGGGAGGGCCCCACGAGCAGTACTTC
- TRBJ2-5 - TRBV6-1 CASSEGGVTQYF TGTGCCAGCAGTGAAGGAGGGGTGACCCAGTACTTC